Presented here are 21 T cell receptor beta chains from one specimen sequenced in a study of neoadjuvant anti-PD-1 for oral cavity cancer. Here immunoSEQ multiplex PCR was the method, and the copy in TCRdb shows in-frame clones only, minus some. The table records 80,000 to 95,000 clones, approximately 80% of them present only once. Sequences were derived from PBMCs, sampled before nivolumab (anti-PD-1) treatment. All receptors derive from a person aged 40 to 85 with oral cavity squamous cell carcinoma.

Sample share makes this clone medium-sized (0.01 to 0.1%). The CDR3 coding sequence is TGTGCCAGCAGCTTGGGACAGGGGGTGATCTCCTACGAGCAGTACTTC. Its translation: CASSLGQGVISYEQYF. The gene calls are TRBV5-5 and TRBJ2-7, with 9 nucleotides matching TRBD1. J was trimmed by 0 bases and V by 0 bases; bases with no gene match: 4. This CDR3 has 16 residues. Germline V CDR1 and CDR2: SGHKS, YYEKEE (reference sequence).

CDR3 DNA: TGCAGTGCTAGAGATGACACTGAAGCTTTCTTT. Protein product: CSARDDTEAFF. The gene calls are TRBV20-1 and TRBJ1-1, with D unresolved. Trimming left V 0 bases short and J 3 bases short, with 2 bases between. Germline loops: CDR1 DFQATT, CDR2 SNEGSKA (reference sequence). The CDR3 loop spans 11 amino acids.

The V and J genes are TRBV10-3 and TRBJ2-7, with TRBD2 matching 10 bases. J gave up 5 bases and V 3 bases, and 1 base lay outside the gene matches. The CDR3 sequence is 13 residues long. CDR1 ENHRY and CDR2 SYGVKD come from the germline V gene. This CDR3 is CAISDGTSDEQYF. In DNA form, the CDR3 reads TGTGCCATCAGTGACGGGACTAGCGACGAGCAGTACTTC.

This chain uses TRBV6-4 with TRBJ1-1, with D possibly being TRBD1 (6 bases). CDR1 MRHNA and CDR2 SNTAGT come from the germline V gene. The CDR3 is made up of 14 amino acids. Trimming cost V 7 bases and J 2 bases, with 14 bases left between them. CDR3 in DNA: TGTGCCAGCAAAATACAGGGTGGAAACACTGAAGCTTTCTTT. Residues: CASKIQGGNTEAFF.

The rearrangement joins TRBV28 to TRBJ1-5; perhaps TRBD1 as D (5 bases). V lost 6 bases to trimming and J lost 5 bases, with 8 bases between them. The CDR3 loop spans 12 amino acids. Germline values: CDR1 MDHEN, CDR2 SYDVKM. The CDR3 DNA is TGTGCCAGCAGGCAGGGTGATCAGCCCCAGCATTTT. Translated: CASRQGDQPQHF.

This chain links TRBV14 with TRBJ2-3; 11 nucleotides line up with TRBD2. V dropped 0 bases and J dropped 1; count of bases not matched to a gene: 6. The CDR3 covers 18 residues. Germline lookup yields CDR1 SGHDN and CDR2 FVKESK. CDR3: CASSQELAGVRRTDTQYF. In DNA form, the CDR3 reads TGTGCCAGCAGCCAAGAACTAGCGGGAGTCAGACGCACAGATACGCAGTATTTT.

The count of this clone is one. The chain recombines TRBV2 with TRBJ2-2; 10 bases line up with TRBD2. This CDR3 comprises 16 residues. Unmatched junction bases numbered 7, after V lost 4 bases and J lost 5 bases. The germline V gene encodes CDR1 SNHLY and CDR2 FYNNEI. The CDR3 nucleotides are TGTGCCAGCAGTGCCAGCGGGAGGGCCGGAACCGGGGAGCTGTTTTTT. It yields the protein CASSASGRAGTGELFF.

The CDR3 nucleotides are TGTGCCAGCAGCTTTAGCGGGCGCACAGATACGCAGTATTTT. It is translated as CASSFSGRTDTQYF. This rearrangement joins TRBV7-8 to TRBJ2-3, with 7 nucleotides matching TRBD2. After removal of 3 bases from V and 1 base from J, the junction contained 1 base not matched to a gene. CDR1 is SGHVS and CDR2 is FQNEAQ in the germline V gene. The CDR3 spans 14 residues. Full variable domain (remainder filled in from reference TRBV7-8 and TRBJ2-3): GAGVSQSPRYKVAKRGQDVALRCDPISGHVSLFWYQQALGQGPEFLTYFQNEAQLDKSGLPSDRFFAERPEGSVSTLKIQRTQQEDSAVYLCASSFSGRTDTQYFGPGTRLTVL.

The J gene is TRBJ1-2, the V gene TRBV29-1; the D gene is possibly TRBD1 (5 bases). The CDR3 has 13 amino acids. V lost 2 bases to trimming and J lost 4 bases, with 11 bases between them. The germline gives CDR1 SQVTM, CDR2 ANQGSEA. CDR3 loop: CSVEQGTIYGYTF. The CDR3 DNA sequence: TGCAGCGTTGAACAGGGAACGATCTATGGCTACACCTTC.

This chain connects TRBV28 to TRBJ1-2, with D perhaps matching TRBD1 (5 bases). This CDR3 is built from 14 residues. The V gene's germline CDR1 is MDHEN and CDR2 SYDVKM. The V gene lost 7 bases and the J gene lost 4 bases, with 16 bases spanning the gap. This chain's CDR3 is CASTFSGGVYGYTF. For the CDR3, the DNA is TGTGCCAGCACCTTCTCCGGGGGGGTCTATGGCTACACCTTC.

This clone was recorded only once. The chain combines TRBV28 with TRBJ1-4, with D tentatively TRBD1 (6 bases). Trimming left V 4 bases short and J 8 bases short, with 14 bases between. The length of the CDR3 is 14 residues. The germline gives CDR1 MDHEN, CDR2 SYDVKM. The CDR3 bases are TGTGCCAGCAGTTCTAGGGCAGGGGTAGAAAAACTGTTTTTT. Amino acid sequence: CASSSRAGVEKLFF.

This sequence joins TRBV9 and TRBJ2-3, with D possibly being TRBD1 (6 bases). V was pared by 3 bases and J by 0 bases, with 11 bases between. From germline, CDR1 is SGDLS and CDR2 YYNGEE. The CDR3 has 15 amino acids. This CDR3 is CASSATGASTDTQYF. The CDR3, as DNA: TGTGCCAGCAGCGCGACAGGAGCCAGCACAGATACGCAGTATTTT.

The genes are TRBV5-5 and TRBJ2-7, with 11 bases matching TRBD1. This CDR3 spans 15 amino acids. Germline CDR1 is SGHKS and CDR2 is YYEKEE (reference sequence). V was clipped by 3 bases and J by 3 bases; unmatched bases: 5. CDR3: CASSSGTGGFYEQYF. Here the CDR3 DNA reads TGTGCCAGCAGCTCCGGGACAGGGGGTTTCTACGAGCAGTACTTC.

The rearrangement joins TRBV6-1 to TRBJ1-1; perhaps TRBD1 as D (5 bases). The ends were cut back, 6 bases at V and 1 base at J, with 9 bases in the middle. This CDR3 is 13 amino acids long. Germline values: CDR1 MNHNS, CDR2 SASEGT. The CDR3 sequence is CASRRDGNTEAFF. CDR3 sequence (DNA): TGTGCCAGCAGACGGGACGGGAACACTGAAGCTTTCTTT.

The CDR3 spells CASSHPWGEQYF. In DNA, the CDR3 is TGTGCCAGCAGCCACCCATGGGGGGAGCAGTACTTC. The rearrangement links TRBV14 to TRBJ2-7; possibly TRBD1 or TRBD2 for D (5 bases each). The CDR3 is 12 amino acids. Germline V lookup: CDR1 SGHDN, CDR2 FVKESK. V was trimmed by 3 bases and J by 7 bases, leaving 10 bases between them. The full variable domain, with the rest looked up from reference TRBV14 and TRBJ2-7, is EAGVTQFPSHSVIEKGQTVTLRCDPISGHDNLYWYRRVMGKEIKFLLHFVKESKQDESGMPNNRFLAERTGGTYSTLKVQPAELEDSGVYFCASSHPWGEQYFGPGTRLTVT.

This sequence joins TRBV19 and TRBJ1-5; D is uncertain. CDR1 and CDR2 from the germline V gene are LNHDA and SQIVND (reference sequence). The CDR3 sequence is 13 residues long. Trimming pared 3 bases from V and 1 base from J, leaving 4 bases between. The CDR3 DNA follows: TGTGCCAGTAGTATGGGAAGCAATCAGCCCCAGCATTTT. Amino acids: CASSMGSNQPQHF. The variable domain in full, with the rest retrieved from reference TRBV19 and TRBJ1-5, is DGGITQSPKYLFRKEGQNVTLSCEQNLNHDAMYWYRQDPGQGLRLIYYSQIVNDFQKGDIAEGYSVSREKKESFPLTVTSAQKNPTAFYLCASSMGSNQPQHFGDGTRLSIL.

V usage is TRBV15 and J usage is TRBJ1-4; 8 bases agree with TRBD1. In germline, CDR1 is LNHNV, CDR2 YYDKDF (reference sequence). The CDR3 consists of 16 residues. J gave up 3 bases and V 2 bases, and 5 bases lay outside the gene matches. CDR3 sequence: CATSRRRQGPNEKLFF. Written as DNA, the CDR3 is TGTGCCACCAGCAGAAGAAGACAGGGGCCTAATGAAAAACTGTTTTTT.

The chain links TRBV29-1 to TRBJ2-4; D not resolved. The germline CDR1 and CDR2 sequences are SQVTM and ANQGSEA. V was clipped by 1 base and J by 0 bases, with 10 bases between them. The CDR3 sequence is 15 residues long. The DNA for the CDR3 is TGCAGCGTTGAAGTCTCGAGTGTAGCCAAAAACATTCAGTACTTC. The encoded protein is CSVEVSSVAKNIQYF.

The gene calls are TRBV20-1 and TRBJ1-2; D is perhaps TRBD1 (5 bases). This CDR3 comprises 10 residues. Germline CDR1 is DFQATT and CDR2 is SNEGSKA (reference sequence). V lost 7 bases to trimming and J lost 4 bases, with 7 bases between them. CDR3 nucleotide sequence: TGCAGTGTAGACAGCTATGGCTACACCTTC. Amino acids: CSVDSYGYTF.

The CDR3 DNA is TGTGCCAGCAGTGACACGGGGAATGAAAAACTGTTTTTT. Residues: CASSDTGNEKLFF. The chain links TRBV6-1 to TRBJ1-4; the D is unclear. Per the germline V gene, CDR1 is MNHNS and CDR2 is SASEGT. This CDR3 contains 13 residues. The V end was cut by 3 bases, the J end by 5 bases, with 7 bases between.

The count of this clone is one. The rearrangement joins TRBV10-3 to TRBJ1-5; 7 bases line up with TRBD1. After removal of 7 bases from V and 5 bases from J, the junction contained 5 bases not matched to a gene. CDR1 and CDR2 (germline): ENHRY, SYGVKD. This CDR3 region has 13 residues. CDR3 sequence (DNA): TGTGCCATCAAGGGACAGAGAGATCAGCCCCAGCATTTT. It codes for CAIKGQRDQPQHF.